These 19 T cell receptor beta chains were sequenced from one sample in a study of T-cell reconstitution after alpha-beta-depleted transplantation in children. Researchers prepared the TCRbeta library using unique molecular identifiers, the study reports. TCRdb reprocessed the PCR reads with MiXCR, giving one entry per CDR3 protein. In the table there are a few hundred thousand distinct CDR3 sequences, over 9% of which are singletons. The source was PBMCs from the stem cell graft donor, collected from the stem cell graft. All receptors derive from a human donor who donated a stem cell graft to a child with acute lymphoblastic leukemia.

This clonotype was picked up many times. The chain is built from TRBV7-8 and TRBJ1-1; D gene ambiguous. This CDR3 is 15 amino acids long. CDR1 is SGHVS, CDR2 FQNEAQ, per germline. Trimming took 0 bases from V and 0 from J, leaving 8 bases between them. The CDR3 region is CASSLAIGLNTEAFF. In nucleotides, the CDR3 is TGTGCCAGCAGCTTAGCGATTGGGCTGAACACTGAAGCTTTCTTT.

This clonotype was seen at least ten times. CDR3 amino acids: CASLDRPVGEQYF. The DNA for the CDR3 is TGTGCCTCACTGGACCGGCCAGTGGGGGAGCAGTACTTC. The chain joins TRBV28 to TRBJ2-7, with D unclear. Trimming left V 11 bases short and J 7 bases short, with 21 bases between. Germline CDR1 is MDHEN and CDR2 is SYDVKM. This CDR3 has 13 residues.

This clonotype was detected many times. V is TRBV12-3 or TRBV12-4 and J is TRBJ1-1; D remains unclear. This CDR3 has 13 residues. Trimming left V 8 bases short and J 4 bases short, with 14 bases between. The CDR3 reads CASGSGIPTEAFF. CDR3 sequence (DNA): TGTGCCAGCGGGTCCGGGATACCCACTGAAGCTTTCTTT.

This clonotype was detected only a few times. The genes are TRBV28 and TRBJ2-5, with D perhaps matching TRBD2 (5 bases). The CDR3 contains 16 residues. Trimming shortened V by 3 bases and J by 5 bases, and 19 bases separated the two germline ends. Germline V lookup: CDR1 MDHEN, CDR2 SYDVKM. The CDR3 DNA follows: TGTGCCAGCAGTTTTACGGTAGTGGCTAGCCTGGAGACCCAGTACTTC. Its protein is CASSFTVVASLETQYF.

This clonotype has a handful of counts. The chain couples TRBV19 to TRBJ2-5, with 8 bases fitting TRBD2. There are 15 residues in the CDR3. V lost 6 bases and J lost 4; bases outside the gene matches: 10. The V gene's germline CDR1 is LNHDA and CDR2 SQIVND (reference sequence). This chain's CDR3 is CASRVGAGVSETQYF. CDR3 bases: TGTGCCAGTAGGGTTGGAGCGGGAGTATCAGAGACCCAGTACTTC.

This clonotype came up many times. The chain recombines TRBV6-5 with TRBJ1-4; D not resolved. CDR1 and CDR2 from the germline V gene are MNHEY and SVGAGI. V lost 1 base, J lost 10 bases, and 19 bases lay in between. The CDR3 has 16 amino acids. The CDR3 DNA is TGTGCCAGCAGTTACTTGGTCGTCGGGCCCCGCCGAAAACTGTTTTTT. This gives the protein CASSYLVVGPRRKLFF.

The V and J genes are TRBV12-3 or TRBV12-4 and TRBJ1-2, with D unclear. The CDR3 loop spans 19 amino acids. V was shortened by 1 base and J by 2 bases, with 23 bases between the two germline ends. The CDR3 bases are TGTGCCAGCAGTTTAGGAGCCTCCCGGAGGGCTGGAGCAAACTATGGCTACACCTTC. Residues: CASSLGASRRAGANYGYTF.

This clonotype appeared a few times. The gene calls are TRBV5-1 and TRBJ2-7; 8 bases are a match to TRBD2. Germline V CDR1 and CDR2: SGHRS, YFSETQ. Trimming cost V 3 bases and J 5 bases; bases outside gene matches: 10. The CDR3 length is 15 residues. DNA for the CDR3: TGCGCCAGCAGCTGGGCTAGCCCGGGGGGGGACGAGCAGTACTTC. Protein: CASSWASPGGDEQYF. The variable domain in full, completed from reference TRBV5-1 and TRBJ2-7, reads KAGVTQTPRYLIKTRGQQVTLSCSPISGHRSVSWYQQTPGQGLQFLFEYFSETQRNKGNFPGRFSGRQFSNSRSEMNVSTLELGDSALYLCASSWASPGGDEQYFGPGTRLTVT.

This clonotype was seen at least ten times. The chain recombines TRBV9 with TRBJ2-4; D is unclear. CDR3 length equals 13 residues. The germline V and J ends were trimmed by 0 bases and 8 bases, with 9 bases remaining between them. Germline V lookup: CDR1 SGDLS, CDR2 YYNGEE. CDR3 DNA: TGTGCCAGCAGCGTAGCGGTGCGTGACATTCAGTACTTC. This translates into CASSVAVRDIQYF.

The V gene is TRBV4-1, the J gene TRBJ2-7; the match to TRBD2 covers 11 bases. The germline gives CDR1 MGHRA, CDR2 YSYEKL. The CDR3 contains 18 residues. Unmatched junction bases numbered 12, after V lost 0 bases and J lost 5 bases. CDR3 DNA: TGCGCCAGCAGCCAAGAAGAACTAGCGGGAGAGGGGAGCAACGAGCAGTACTTC. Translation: CASSQEELAGEGSNEQYF.

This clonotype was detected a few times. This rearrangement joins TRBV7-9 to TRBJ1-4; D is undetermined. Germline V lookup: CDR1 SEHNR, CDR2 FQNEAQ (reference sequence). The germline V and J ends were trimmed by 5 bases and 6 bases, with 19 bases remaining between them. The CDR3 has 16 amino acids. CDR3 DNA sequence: TGTGCCAGCAGCCCCCCGGAAGTTGGTGAAGATGAAAAACTGTTTTTT. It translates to CASSPPEVGEDEKLFF.

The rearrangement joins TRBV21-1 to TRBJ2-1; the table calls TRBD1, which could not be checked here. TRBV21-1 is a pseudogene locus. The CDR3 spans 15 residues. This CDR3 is CASSIRGAADNEQFF. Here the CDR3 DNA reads TGTGCCAGCAGCATTCGTGGGGCGGCCGACAATGAGCAGTTCTTC.

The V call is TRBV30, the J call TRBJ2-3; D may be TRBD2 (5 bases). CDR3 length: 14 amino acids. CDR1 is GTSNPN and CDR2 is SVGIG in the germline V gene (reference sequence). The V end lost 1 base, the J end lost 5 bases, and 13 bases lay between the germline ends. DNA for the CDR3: TGTGCCTGGAGTGCTCTCTCTGAGGGAGATACGCAGTATTTT. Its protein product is CAWSALSEGDTQYF. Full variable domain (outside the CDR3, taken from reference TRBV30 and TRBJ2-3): SQTIHQWPATLVQPVGSPLSLECTVEGTSNPNLYWYRQAAGRGLQLLFYSVGIGQISSEVPQNLSASRPQDRQFILSSKKLLLSDSGFYLCAWSALSEGDTQYFGPGTRLTVL.

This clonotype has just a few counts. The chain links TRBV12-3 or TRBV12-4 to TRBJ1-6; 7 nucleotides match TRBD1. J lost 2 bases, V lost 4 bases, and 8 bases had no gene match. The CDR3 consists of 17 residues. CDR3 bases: TGTGCCAGCAGTTCTCGACAGGGAGGCGCCTATAATTCACCCCTCCACTTT. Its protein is CASSSRQGGAYNSPLHF.

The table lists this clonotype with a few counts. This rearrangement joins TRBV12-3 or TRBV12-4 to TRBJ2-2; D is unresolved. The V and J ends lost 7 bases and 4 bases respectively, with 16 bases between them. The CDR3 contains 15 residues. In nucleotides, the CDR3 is TGTGCCAGCACCCTTGAGGTTTTGTCCACCGGGGAGCTGTTTTTT. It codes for CASTLEVLSTGELFF.

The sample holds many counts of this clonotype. CDR3 in amino acids: CAISEQGAEAFF. CDR3 in DNA: TGTGCCATCAGTGAGCAGGGGGCTGAAGCTTTCTTT. The V call is TRBV10-3, the J call TRBJ1-1; 7 nucleotides align to TRBD1. Germline assignment: CDR1 ENHRY and CDR2 SYGVKD. V lost 2 bases to trimming and J lost 6 bases; unmatched junction nucleotides: 0. The CDR3 extends over 12 amino acids.

The CDR3 region is CASSFPVGYNEQFF. The CDR3 DNA reads as TGTGCCAGCAGCTTTCCCGTAGGCTACAATGAGCAGTTCTTC. The V gene is TRBV7-2, the J gene TRBJ2-1; no clear D. The CDR3 is 14 amino acids. Germline V gene sequence: CDR1 SGHTA, CDR2 FQGNSA. V was shortened by 3 bases and J by 3 bases, with 9 bases between the two germline ends.

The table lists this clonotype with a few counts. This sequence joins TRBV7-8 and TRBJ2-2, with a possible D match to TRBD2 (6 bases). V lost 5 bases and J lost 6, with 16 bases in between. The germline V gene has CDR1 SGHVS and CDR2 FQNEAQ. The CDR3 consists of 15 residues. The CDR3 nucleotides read TGTGCCAGCAGCACCAGACTAGTTCCAGCCGGGGAGCTGTTTTTT. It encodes CASSTRLVPAGELFF. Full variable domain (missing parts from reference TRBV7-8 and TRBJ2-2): GAGVSQSPRYKVAKRGQDVALRCDPISGHVSLFWYQQALGQGPEFLTYFQNEAQLDKSGLPSDRFFAERPEGSVSTLKIQRTQQEDSAVYLCASSTRLVPAGELFFGEGSRLTVL.

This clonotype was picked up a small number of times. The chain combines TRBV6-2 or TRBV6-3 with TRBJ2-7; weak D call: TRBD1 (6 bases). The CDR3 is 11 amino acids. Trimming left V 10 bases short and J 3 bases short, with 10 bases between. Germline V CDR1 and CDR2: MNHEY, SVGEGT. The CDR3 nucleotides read TGTGCCACCCGGGACATCTACGAGCAGTACTTC. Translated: CATRDIYEQYF.